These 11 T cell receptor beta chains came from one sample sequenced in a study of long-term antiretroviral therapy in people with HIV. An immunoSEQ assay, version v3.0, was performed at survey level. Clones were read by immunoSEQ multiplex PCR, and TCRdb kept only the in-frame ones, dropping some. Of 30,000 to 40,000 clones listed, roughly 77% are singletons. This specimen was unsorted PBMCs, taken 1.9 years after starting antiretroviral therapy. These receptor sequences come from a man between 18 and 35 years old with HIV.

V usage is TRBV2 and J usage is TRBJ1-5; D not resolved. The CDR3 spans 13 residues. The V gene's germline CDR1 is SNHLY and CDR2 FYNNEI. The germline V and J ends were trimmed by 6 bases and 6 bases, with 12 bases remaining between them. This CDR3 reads CASSALVGQPQHF. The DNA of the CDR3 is TGTGCCAGCAGCGCCCTCGTAGGTCAGCCCCAGCATTTT.

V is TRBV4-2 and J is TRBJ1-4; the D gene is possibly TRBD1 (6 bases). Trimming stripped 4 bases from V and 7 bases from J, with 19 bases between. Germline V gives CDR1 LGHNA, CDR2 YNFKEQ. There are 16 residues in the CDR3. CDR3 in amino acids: CASSRIGGNGGEKLFF. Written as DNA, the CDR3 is TGTGCCAGCAGCCGTATAGGGGGAAACGGTGGTGAAAAACTGTTTTTT.

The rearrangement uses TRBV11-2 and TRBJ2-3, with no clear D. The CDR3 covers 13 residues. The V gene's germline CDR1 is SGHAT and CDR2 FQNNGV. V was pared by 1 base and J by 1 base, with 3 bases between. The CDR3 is CASSLAGTDTQYF. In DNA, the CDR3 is TGTGCCAGCAGCTTAGCTGGCACAGATACGCAGTATTTT.

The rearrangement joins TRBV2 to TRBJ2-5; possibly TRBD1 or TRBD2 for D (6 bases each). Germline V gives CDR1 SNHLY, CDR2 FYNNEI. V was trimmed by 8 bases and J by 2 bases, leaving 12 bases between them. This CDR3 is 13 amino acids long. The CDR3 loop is CASGWGAQETQYF. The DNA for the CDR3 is TGTGCCAGCGGGTGGGGGGCGCAAGAGACCCAGTACTTC.

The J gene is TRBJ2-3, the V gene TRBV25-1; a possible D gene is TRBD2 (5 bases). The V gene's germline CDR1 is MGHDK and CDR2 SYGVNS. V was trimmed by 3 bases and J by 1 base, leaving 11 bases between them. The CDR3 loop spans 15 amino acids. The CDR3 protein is CASSDPGIRTDTQYF. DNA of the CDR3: TGTGCCAGCAGTGACCCGGGGATCCGCACAGATACGCAGTATTTT.

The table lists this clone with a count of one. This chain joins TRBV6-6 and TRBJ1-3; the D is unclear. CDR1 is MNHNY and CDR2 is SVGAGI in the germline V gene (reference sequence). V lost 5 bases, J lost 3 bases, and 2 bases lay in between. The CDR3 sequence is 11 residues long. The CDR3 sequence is CASSNGNTIYF. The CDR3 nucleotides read TGTGCCAGCAGTAATGGAAACACCATATATTTT.

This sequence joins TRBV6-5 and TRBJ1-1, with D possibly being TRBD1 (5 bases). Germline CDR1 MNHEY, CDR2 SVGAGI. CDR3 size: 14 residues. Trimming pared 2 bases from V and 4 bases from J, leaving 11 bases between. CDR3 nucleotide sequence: TGTGCCAGCAGTTACAAAGACAGCGGCACTGAAGCTTTCTTT. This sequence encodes CASSYKDSGTEAFF.

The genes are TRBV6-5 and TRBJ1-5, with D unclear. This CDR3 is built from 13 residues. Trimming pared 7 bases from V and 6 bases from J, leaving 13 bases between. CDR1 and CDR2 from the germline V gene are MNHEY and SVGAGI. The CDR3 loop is CASTHGIGQPQHF. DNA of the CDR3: TGTGCCAGCACCCATGGGATCGGTCAGCCCCAGCATTTT.

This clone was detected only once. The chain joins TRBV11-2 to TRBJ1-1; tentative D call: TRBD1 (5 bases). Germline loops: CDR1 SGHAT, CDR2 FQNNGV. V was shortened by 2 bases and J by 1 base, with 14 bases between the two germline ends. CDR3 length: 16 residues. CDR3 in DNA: TGTGCCAGCAGCTTAATAGCGTCGGGGACGAACACTGAAGCTTTCTTT. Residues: CASSLIASGTNTEAFF.

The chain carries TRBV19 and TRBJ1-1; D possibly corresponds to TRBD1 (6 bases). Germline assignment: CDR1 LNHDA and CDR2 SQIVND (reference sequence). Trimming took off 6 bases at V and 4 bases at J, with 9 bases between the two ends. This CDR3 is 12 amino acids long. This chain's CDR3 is CASREGGTEAFF. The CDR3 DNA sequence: TGTGCCAGTAGGGAGGGGGGCACTGAAGCTTTCTTT.

The CDR3 sequence: CATSRVGAGGLYNEQFF. The CDR3 coding sequence is TGTGCCACCAGCAGAGTGGGAGCGGGGGGGCTTTACAATGAGCAGTTCTTC. This chain links TRBV15 with TRBJ2-1, with 10 bases lining up with TRBD2. CDR3 length equals 17 residues. V gave up 1 base and J gave up 4 bases; unmatched junction bases: 7. Germline lookup yields CDR1 LNHNV and CDR2 YYDKDF (reference sequence).